This T cell receptor (beta chain) was sequenced for a study of T cell responses to AZD1222 COVID-19 vaccine. Study-level findings and limits: Vaccination with two AZD1222 doses was followed by a rise in Spike-specific TCR breadth and depth. Just a handful of people given AZD1222 tested seropositive at baseline.

On this clone: Its antigen is unidentified.

Trimming cost V 3 bases and J 3 bases, with 9 bases left between them. The CDR3 is 13 residues long. Germline CDR1 and CDR2: SGHTA and FQGTGA. Generated by immunoSEQ multiplex PCR, the TCRdb table keeps only in-frame clones and is missing some. The data hold roughly 130,000 clones, with just over 85% observed a single time. This clonotype was obtained from an adult in good health. The sample was peripheral blood, taken on day 0 of AZD1222 vaccination. The chain employs TRBV7-3 and TRBJ2-7, with no clear D. This CDR3 is CASSLQRDYEQYF. The CDR3 coding sequence is TGTGCCAGCAGCTTGCAAAGGGACTACGAGCAGTACTTC.